This record concerns one T cell receptor (beta chain) sequence. This specimen belongs to a study of blood T cell repertoires in COVID-19. For the study at large: The samples span acute and convalescent COVID-19 from the United States, Italy and Spain. Sources were T cells, B-cell-depleted T cells, or PBMCs; the material itself was cDNA or gDNA.

All enrollees were roughly 18 to 95 years old and from under 25 US areas. Participant-reported clinical history was the basis for cohort assignment. Here immunoSEQ multiplex PCR was the method, and the copy in TCRdb shows in-frame clones only, minus some. The sample holds 210,000 or so clones, roughly 80% seen once. Trimming left V 3 bases short and J 8 bases short, with 18 bases between. The germline gives CDR1 KGHDR, CDR2 SFDVKD. This CDR3 is built from 15 residues. The sample consisted of PBMCs or T cells enriched from blood (not recorded which). The clonotype comes from a man in his 60s who had recovered from COVID-19. The J gene is TRBJ1-2, the V gene TRBV24-1; D unclear. DNA of the CDR3: TGTGCCACCAGTGATCCCGGCCTCCGGGAGGGAGGCTACACCTTC. Residues: CATSDPGLREGGYTF.